The source of this TCR beta chain is a study of blood T cell repertoires in COVID-19. As for the study in general: Some COVID-19 samples were acute and others convalescent; all came from the United States, Italy and Spain. From T cells, B-cell-depleted T cells, or PBMCs came the material, which was cDNA or gDNA.

The V gene end was trimmed by 8 bases and the J gene end by 4 bases; junction bases not matched to a gene: 6. The germline V gene has CDR1 SGHAT and CDR2 FQNNGV. The CDR3 has 14 amino acids. Assay used: immunoSEQ multiplex PCR; TCRdb lists only in-frame clones, some missing. The data hold hundreds of thousands of clones, with 87% observed a single time. Participants spanned ages about 18 to 90 years and resided in 24 US areas. Clinical history as reported by participants underpinned cohort assignment. The J gene is TRBJ2-1, the V gene TRBV11-2, with 9 bases fitting TRBD2. This receptor was taken from a woman in her thirties who had recovered from COVID-19. The sample was PBMCs or T cells enriched from blood (not recorded which). CDR3 nucleotide sequence: TGTGCCAGCGCATTAGCGGGGGTGTACAATGAGCAGTTCTTC. Its translation: CASALAGVYNEQFF. The whole variable domain, filled in from reference TRBV11-2 and TRBJ2-1, reads EAGVAQSPRYKIIEKRQSVAFWCNPISGHATLYWYQQILGQGPKLLIQFQNNGVVDDSQLPKDRFSAERLKGVDSTLKIQPAKLEDSAVYLCASALAGVYNEQFFGPGTRLTVL.